This passage covers 29 T cell receptor beta chains from one sample sequenced in a study of blood T cell repertoires in COVID-19 (dated by TCRdb to 2020 to 2021). Library method: the immunoSEQ multiplex PCR assay. In its TCRdb copy, this immuneACCESS table keeps in-frame sequences only and misses some clones. Where compared with another copy, unresolved V genes explain less than half of these, and the others have no known cause. Within this sample are about 140,000 clones, with around 86% of them counted one time only. About 7.5% of the sample lies in the top ten. The sequenced material came from peripheral blood. These receptors were taken from a human donor in a cohort sampled during active COVID-19.

The chain carries TRBV28 and TRBJ1-4; D might be TRBD1 (6 bases). Germline V lookup: CDR1 MDHEN, CDR2 SYDVKM. Trimming pared 3 bases from V and 0 bases from J, leaving 14 bases between. CDR3 length: 17 amino acids. The CDR3 nucleotides are TGTGCCAGCAGTTTTGTTTTGCGGACAGCAACTAATGAAAAACTGTTTTTT. The encoded protein is CASSFVLRTATNEKLFF.

The gene calls are TRBV18 and TRBJ1-1; TRBD1 agrees at 7 bases. J gave up 1 base and V 3 bases, and 2 bases lay outside the gene matches. Germline V lookup: CDR1 KGHSH, CDR2 LQKENI. The CDR3 has 14 amino acids. The CDR3 sequence: CASSPGQPNTEAFF. CDR3 bases: TGTGCCAGCTCACCGGGACAGCCGAACACTGAAGCTTTCTTT.

The gene calls are TRBV18 and TRBJ2-7; 9 bases line up with TRBD2. Germline V lookup: CDR1 KGHSH, CDR2 LQKENI. Trimming cost V 4 bases and J 4 bases; bases outside gene matches: 14. The CDR3 totals 17 residues. The CDR3 region is CASSLYPRLAGRYEQYF. The CDR3 DNA reads as TGTGCCAGCTCACTATACCCGCGGCTAGCGGGAAGGTACGAGCAGTACTTC.

The chain couples TRBV7-6 to TRBJ1-1, with D perhaps TRBD1 (6 bases). V was pared by 5 bases and J by 4 bases, with 14 bases between. The CDR3 runs 14 residues. Germline CDR1 reads SGHVS; CDR2 reads FNYEAQ. The CDR3, as DNA: TGTGCCAGCAGCCAGGCAGGGGCTGGCACTGAAGCTTTCTTT. Protein: CASSQAGAGTEAFF.

This clone was detected only once. This chain connects TRBV19 to TRBJ2-3; a possible D gene is TRBD2 (7 bases). This CDR3 region has 15 residues. With 6 bases removed from V and 4 bases from J, the gap between germline ends came to 17 bases. Germline CDR1 is LNHDA and CDR2 is SQIVND (reference sequence). CDR3 protein: CASSWAGEGADTQYF. The CDR3 DNA is TGTGCCAGTAGCTGGGCGGGAGAGGGGGCAGATACGCAGTATTTT.

CDR3 loop: CASNLGLPIYEQYF. The DNA of the CDR3 is TGTGCCAGCAACCTTGGACTGCCAATCTACGAGCAGTACTTC. V usage is TRBV28 and J usage is TRBJ2-7; TRBD2 might be the D (5 bases). Per germline, CDR1 MDHEN and CDR2 SYDVKM. The CDR3 has 14 residues. V dropped 7 bases and J dropped 3 bases, with 16 bases sitting between them. The variable domain in full, completed from reference TRBV28 and TRBJ2-7, reads DVKVTQSSRYLVKRTGEKVFLECVQDMDHENMFWYRQDPGLGLRLIYFSYDVKMKEKGDIPEGYSVSREKKERFSLILESASTNQTSMYLCASNLGLPIYEQYFGPGTRLTVT.

This clone was recorded a few times. The chain links TRBV7-3 to TRBJ2-5; possibly TRBD1 for D (5 bases). The V end was cut by 1 base, the J end by 4 bases, with 13 bases between. Germline V gives CDR1 SGHTA, CDR2 FQGTGA. The CDR3 consists of 15 residues. In nucleotides, the CDR3 is TGTGCCAGCAGCTTAATGGGCCAGGGTGGAGAGACCCAGTACTTC. It translates to CASSLMGQGGETQYF.

J is TRBJ2-7 and V is TRBV28; TRBD2 might be the D (7 bases). V lost 4 bases and J 4 bases, leaving 14 bases between the germline ends. This CDR3 is 14 amino acids long. CDR1 and CDR2 from the germline V gene are MDHEN and SYDVKM. The CDR3 here is CASSSSGTTYEQYF. The CDR3 nucleotides are TGTGCCAGCAGTTCAAGCGGGACAACTTACGAGCAGTACTTC. The whole variable domain, remainder taken from reference TRBV28 and TRBJ2-7, is DVKVTQSSRYLVKRTGEKVFLECVQDMDHENMFWYRQDPGLGLRLIYFSYDVKMKEKGDIPEGYSVSREKKERFSLILESASTNQTSMYLCASSSSGTTYEQYFGPGTRLTVT.

This rearrangement joins TRBV5-4 to TRBJ2-5; 8 bases are shared with TRBD1. The CDR3 sequence is 14 residues long. Germline CDR1 and CDR2: SGHNT and YYREEE (reference sequence). Trimming at V came to 4 bases and at J to 4 bases, leaving 6 bases not matched to a gene. The CDR3 spells CASSADRGRETQYF. The DNA for the CDR3 is TGTGCCAGCAGCGCCGACAGGGGTCGAGAGACCCAGTACTTC.

This clone appeared once. The chain employs TRBV19 and TRBJ1-5; D perhaps matches TRBD1 (5 bases). Germline loops: CDR1 LNHDA, CDR2 SQIVND (reference sequence). CDR3 length: 15 amino acids. The V end was cut by 4 bases, the J end by 0 bases, with 10 bases between. CDR3 sequence (DNA): TGTGCCAGTAGTAAGGGACTTCATAGCAATCAGCCCCAGCATTTT. This gives the protein CASSKGLHSNQPQHF.

J is TRBJ1-1 and V is TRBV18; the match to TRBD1 covers 7 bases. The germline V gene encodes CDR1 KGHSH and CDR2 LQKENI. The CDR3 consists of 13 residues. After removal of 4 bases from V and 1 base from J, the junction contained 0 bases not matched to a gene. This CDR3 is CASSQGANTEAFF. CDR3 nucleotides: TGTGCCAGCTCACAGGGGGCGAACACTGAAGCTTTCTTT.

The gene calls are TRBV7-3 and TRBJ2-5; a possible D gene is TRBD2 (6 bases). V lost 3 bases, J lost 9 bases, and 17 bases lay in between. From germline, CDR1 is SGHTA and CDR2 FQGTGA. This CDR3 is 14 amino acids long. CDR3 residues: CASSFNGGTEAQYF. The CDR3 DNA reads as TGTGCCAGCAGCTTTAATGGAGGGACTGAGGCCCAGTACTTC. Looking up the rest from reference TRBV7-3 and TRBJ2-5 gives the full variable domain: GAGVSQTPSNKVTEKGKYVELRCDPISGHTALYWYRQSLGQGPEFLIYFQGTGAADDSGLPNDRFFAVRPEGSVSTLKIQRTERGDSAVYLCASSFNGGTEAQYFGPGTRLLVL.

At least ten counts were recorded for this clone. The V call is TRBV7-8, the J call TRBJ1-2; TRBD1 is a possible D gene (5 bases). The V end was cut by 5 bases, the J end by 8 bases, with 33 bases between. CDR1 is SGHVS and CDR2 is FQNEAQ in the germline V gene. This CDR3 region has 19 residues. CDR3 nucleotides: TGTGCCAGCAGCCCATTAGGTGACGGCAATGGGGGGTGGCCCGGCGGCTACACCTTC. Encoded protein: CASSPLGDGNGGWPGGYTF.

The chain carries TRBV3-1 (or the pseudogene TRBV3-2) and TRBJ2-1, with TRBD1 matching 9 bases. This CDR3 comprises 18 residues. The ends lost 0 bases at V and 7 bases at J; junction bases unmatched: 13. Germline V CDR1 and CDR2: LGHDT, YNNKEL (reference sequence). CDR3 residues: CASSQDEVYRGLRNEQFF. The CDR3 DNA reads as TGTGCCAGCAGCCAAGATGAGGTCTACAGGGGGCTAAGAAATGAGCAGTTCTTC.

The V gene is TRBV15, the J gene TRBJ2-5, with 9 bases aligning to TRBD1. Germline V gene lookup returns CDR1 LNHNV and CDR2 YYDKDF (reference sequence). Trimming cost V 3 bases and J 1 base; bases outside gene matches: 3. The CDR3 covers 15 residues. CDR3 in DNA: TGTGCCACCAGCAGGTTGACAGGGGGCCAAGAGACCCAGTACTTC. It specifies CATSRLTGGQETQYF.

This chain links TRBV12-3 or TRBV12-4 with TRBJ1-1; 7 bases align to TRBD1. With V trimmed by 7 bases and J by 2 bases, 4 bases remained unmatched. The CDR3 has 13 amino acids. CDR3 amino acids: CASNRDRNTEAFF. CDR3 nucleotide sequence: TGTGCCAGCAACCGGGACAGAAACACTGAAGCTTTCTTT.

The rearrangement links TRBV14 to TRBJ1-2; a weak D match, TRBD1 (6 bases). CDR3 size: 13 residues. CDR1 and CDR2 (germline): SGHDN, FVKESK. Trimming took off 3 bases at V and 7 bases at J, with 12 bases between the two ends. In DNA form, the CDR3 reads TGTGCCAGCAGCCAGCGAGGACAGTTTGGCTACACCTTC. It encodes CASSQRGQFGYTF.

This chain joins TRBV6-1 and TRBJ1-2; D is perhaps TRBD1 (6 bases). This CDR3 region has 14 residues. Germline CDR1 is MNHNS and CDR2 is SASEGT. Trimming took off 2 bases at V and 7 bases at J, with 14 bases between the two ends. CDR3 region: CASSESPGVFGYTF. CDR3 sequence (DNA): TGTGCCAGCAGTGAATCACCAGGGGTATTTGGCTACACCTTC.

This clone came up a few times. The genes are TRBV11-2 and TRBJ1-6; no reliable D call. Trimming took 4 bases from V and 7 from J, leaving 14 bases between them. The CDR3 has 15 residues. Germline V gives CDR1 SGHAT, CDR2 FQNNGV. As DNA, the CDR3 is TGTGCCAGCAGCTCAGTCCGAAGAGGCAATTCACCCCTCCACTTT. Translated: CASSSVRRGNSPLHF. The full variable domain, in which reference TRBV11-2 and TRBJ1-6 provide the parts outside the CDR3, is EAGVAQSPRYKIIEKRQSVAFWCNPISGHATLYWYQQILGQGPKLLIQFQNNGVVDDSQLPKDRFSAERLKGVDSTLKIQPAKLEDSAVYLCASSSVRRGNSPLHFGNGTRLTVT.

The gene calls are TRBV18 and TRBJ2-4; 8 bases line up with TRBD1. The CDR3 has 14 amino acids. Losses at the gene ends were 6 bases for V and 8 bases for J; bases not matched to a gene: 9. CDR1 is KGHSH and CDR2 is LQKENI in the germline V gene. This chain's CDR3 is CASSPTGDGDIQYF. CDR3 DNA sequence: TGTGCCAGCTCGCCGACAGGGGATGGGGACATTCAGTACTTC.

This chain uses TRBV5-4 with TRBJ2-7; 7 nucleotides match TRBD2. This CDR3 has 15 amino acids. Germline CDR1 reads SGHNT; CDR2 reads YYREEE (reference sequence). J lost 1 base, V lost 3 bases, and 7 bases had no gene match. CDR3 coding DNA: TGTGCCAGCAGCTCGGCTAGCGGAGGTTCCTACGAGCAGTACTTC. This translates into CASSSASGGSYEQYF.

This sequence joins TRBV28 and TRBJ2-1; TRBD2 matches 8 bases. This CDR3 is 13 amino acids long. J lost 6 bases, V lost 6 bases, and 4 bases had no gene match. Per the germline V gene, CDR1 is MDHEN and CDR2 is SYDVKM. In DNA, the CDR3 is TGTGCCAGCAGGCAAAGCGGGAGCAATGAGCAGTTCTTC. Its translation: CASRQSGSNEQFF.

This clone has only one observation. The chain is built from TRBV7-8 and TRBJ2-7; 16 positions agree with TRBD2. Per the germline V gene, CDR1 is SGHVS and CDR2 is FQNEAQ. The CDR3 consists of 15 residues. J gave up 4 bases and V 5 bases, and 2 bases lay outside the gene matches. CDR3 loop: CASSAGLAGGYEQYF. DNA of the CDR3: TGTGCCAGCAGCGCGGGACTAGCGGGAGGGTACGAGCAGTACTTC. Combining the CDR3 with reference TRBV7-8 and TRBJ2-7 gives the whole variable domain GAGVSQSPRYKVAKRGQDVALRCDPISGHVSLFWYQQALGQGPEFLTYFQNEAQLDKSGLPSDRFFAERPEGSVSTLKIQRTQQEDSAVYLCASSAGLAGGYEQYFGPGTRLTVT.

V gene TRBV28 combines with J gene TRBJ1-4, with 10 nucleotides matching TRBD1. Germline loops: CDR1 MDHEN, CDR2 SYDVKM. The CDR3 extends over 16 amino acids. Trimming at V came to 4 bases and at J to 2 bases, leaving 4 bases not matched to a gene. Written as DNA, the CDR3 is TGTGCCAGCAGTTCCGGGACAGGGGTGACTAATGAAAAACTGTTTTTT. Translating gives CASSSGTGVTNEKLFF.

This clone has a handful of counts. This rearrangement joins TRBV3-1 (or the pseudogene TRBV3-2) to TRBJ2-3; 7 bases are a match to TRBD2. Losses at the gene ends were 0 bases for V and 5 bases for J; bases not matched to a gene: 8. Germline V lookup: CDR1 LGHDT, CDR2 YNNKEL (reference sequence). This CDR3 spans 16 amino acids. The CDR3: CASSQDGSGIVDTQYF. Written as DNA, the CDR3 is TGTGCCAGCAGCCAAGATGGAAGCGGGATTGTAGATACGCAGTATTTT.

This clone appeared once. V and J are TRBV7-2 and TRBJ2-7; 11 bases line up with TRBD2. With 0 bases clipped from V and 4 bases from J, the junction kept 14 bases outside the gene matches. The CDR3 loop spans 19 amino acids. Germline CDR1 and CDR2: SGHTA and FQGNSA. This CDR3 is CASSLARSLAGGGSYEQYF. The CDR3 region has the DNA TGTGCCAGCAGCTTAGCACGGAGTCTAGCGGGAGGTGGTTCGTACGAGCAGTACTTC.

J is TRBJ1-5 and V is TRBV6-5; D might be TRBD1 (5 bases). V dropped 3 bases and J dropped 5 bases, with 8 bases sitting between them. The CDR3 has 13 amino acids. The germline gives CDR1 MNHEY, CDR2 SVGAGI. The CDR3 region has the DNA TGTGCCAGCAGTTATTTAGGGGATCAGCCCCAGCATTTT. It yields the protein CASSYLGDQPQHF.

The chain carries TRBV27 and TRBJ1-3, with D tentatively TRBD1 (5 bases). This CDR3 comprises 20 residues. V was trimmed by 1 base and J by 2 bases, leaving 24 bases between them. Per the germline V gene, CDR1 is MNHEY and CDR2 is SMNVEV (reference sequence). CDR3 protein: CASSLWLVDIGRSAGNTIYF. CDR3 in DNA: TGTGCCAGCAGTTTATGGCTCGTGGACATCGGTAGGTCTGCTGGAAACACCATATATTTT.

V is TRBV5-4 and J is TRBJ1-2, with D unclear. From germline, CDR1 is SGHNT and CDR2 YYREEE (reference sequence). The V end lost 5 bases, the J end lost 4 bases, and 18 bases lay between the germline ends. The CDR3 loop spans 15 amino acids. The chain's CDR3 is CASRQGRGARYGYTF. In nucleotides, the CDR3 is TGTGCCAGCAGACAAGGCCGAGGCGCACGCTATGGCTACACCTTC.